A selection of T cell receptor beta chains follows, all from one sample in a study of blood T cells in healthy people across ages. TCRdb processed the 5' RACE reads anew with MiXCR; each CDR3 protein has one entry. The sample carries 950,000 to 1,200,000 distinct CDR3 sequences, 30% to 40% recorded once. Sequenced: blood. The receptors here all came from a man aged 18 to 35 in good health. Each CDR3 is given with its conserved first and last residue. The D gene is left open where the match is weak.

V gene	J gene	D gene	CDR3 protein
TRBV5-1	TRBJ1-4	.	CASSLAQGNEKLFF
TRBV3-1	TRBJ2-5	TRBD1	CASSQVVRTGVHNEQYF
TRBV20-1	TRBJ2-5	.	CSARRDRQETQYF
TRBV20-1	TRBJ2-7	.	CSARDTGHPYEQYF
TRBV7-9	TRBJ2-7	.	CASSRSTYEQYF
TRBV20-1	TRBJ2-3	TRBD2	CSARGRQRGFDDTQYF
TRBV20-1	TRBJ1-1	.	CSATRTENTEAFF
TRBV4-1	TRBJ1-2	.	CASSPRANDGYTF
TRBV4-2	TRBJ1-5	TRBD1	CASSETGGNQPQHF
TRBV9	TRBJ1-1	.	CASSVVGQEAFF
TRBV5-1	.	.	CASSLLRDSYNEQYF
TRBV29-1	TRBJ2-7	.	CSVESQDYEQYF
TRBV7-8	TRBJ1-1	.	CASSLATGTYTEAFF
TRBV29-1	TRBJ2-5	.	CSSGAQETQYF
TRBV27	TRBJ1-5	.	CASSLSAVSNQPQHF
TRBV7-9	TRBJ2-2	.	CASSSRDTGELFF
TRBV4-2	TRBJ2-7	.	CASSQDLGVRPYEQYF
TRBV6-2/TRBV6-3	TRBJ1-1	.	CASSLNLRNTEAFF
TRBV12-3/TRBV12-4	TRBJ2-5	.	CASSPSLKTQYF
TRBV10-3	TRBJ1-1	.	CAISESEDTEAFF
TRBV6-1	TRBJ1-6	TRBD1	CASSEGTGLHSPLHF
TRBV4-2	TRBJ1-2	.	CASNQVAAGIYGYTF
TRBV12-3/TRBV12-4	TRBJ1-5	.	CASSLGIHSNQPQHF
TRBV6-4	TRBJ2-3	TRBD2	CASSVAGGPGTDTQYF
TRBV20-1	TRBJ2-3	.	CSASGTQSTDTQYF
TRBV20-1	TRBJ1-4	TRBD1	CSARERLWTGRSEKLFF
TRBV10-3	TRBJ1-5	.	CAISESLSNQPQHF
TRBV6-5	TRBJ2-5	TRBD2	CASSYRSGGAHNEQYF
TRBV6-5	.	.	CTSSYRGYKEETQYF
TRBV20-1	TRBJ1-1	.	CSARDSRPMNTEAFF
TRBV6-2/TRBV6-3	TRBJ1-1	.	CASRTRDRVNTEAFF
TRBV4-3	TRBJ2-5	TRBD2	CASSQDTSGGTQYF
TRBV27	TRBJ2-5	.	CASSLSRLPETQYF
TRBV12-3/TRBV12-4	TRBJ2-3	.	CASSLASQGAVADTQYF
TRBV29-1	TRBJ1-3	.	CSVDVDSGNTIYF
TRBV9	TRBJ2-1	.	CASSEGGLYNEQFF
TRBV6-6	.	.	CASSYGGIQETQYF
TRBV30	TRBJ1-5	.	CAWQGSGQPQHF
TRBV10-3	TRBJ2-7	TRBD2	CAIGRGDYEQYF
TRBV4-2	TRBJ1-1	.	CASSQEGPQTEAFF
TRBV4-3	TRBJ2-3	.	CASSQGRASLDTDTQYF
TRBV6-5	TRBJ2-1	TRBD1	CAGSFDRPGTGLDEQFF
TRBV20-1	TRBJ2-7	.	CSALKWDGSYEQYF
TRBV5-1	TRBJ2-6	.	CASSLGYRAGANVLTF
TRBV5-4	TRBJ2-3	.	CAGSLGGQRTDTQYF
TRBV4-2	TRBJ1-1	TRBD1	CASSQLQGGTEAFF
TRBV18	TRBJ2-3	.	CASSPLRTDTQYF
TRBV12-3/TRBV12-4	TRBJ1-4	TRBD1	CASSLPGQGGEKLFF
TRBV4-3	TRBJ1-1	.	CASSQGPGLNTEAFF
TRBV10-3	TRBJ2-5	.	CAISEGLGVIQETQYF
TRBV6-2/TRBV6-3	TRBJ2-3	.	CASRFVGSRGGTDTQYF
TRBV6-5	TRBJ1-2	.	CASSYSKWGNGYTF
TRBV4-1	TRBJ1-4	.	CASSQPGRNEKLFF
TRBV27	TRBJ2-5	TRBD1	CASSSTGGYETQYF